Each of the 3 T cell receptor beta chains below was sequenced from the same sample in a study of blood T cells in healthy people across ages. A sample-barcoded 5' primer and a J-beta primer mix were used in a second PCR of roughly 6 to 11 cycles. Using its own MiXCR run on the 5' RACE reads, TCRdb lists one record per CDR3 protein. The data contain hundreds of thousands of distinct CDR3 sequences, about 24% of them singletons. The sequencing sample was made of blood. The receptors here all came from a man in his sixties or seventies in good health.

This clonotype showed up just a few times. The chain has TRBV6-2 or TRBV6-3 and TRBJ2-7, with D tentatively TRBD1 (5 bases). CDR3 size: 13 residues. The germline CDR1 and CDR2 sequences are MNHEY and SVGEGT. The CDR3: CASSRNQGYERYV. DNA of the CDR3: TGTGCCAGCAGTCGTAATCAGGGTTACGAGCGGTACGTC.

CDR3 coding DNA: TGTGCCAGCAGTTACTCTGCTACTATGAGCTCCTACGAGCAGTACTTC. The encoded protein is CASSYSATMSSYEQYF. The V and J genes are TRBV6-5 and TRBJ2-5; no clear D. The J call may be wrong; the DNA end is better matched by TRBJ2-7. In germline, CDR1 is MNHEY, CDR2 SVGAGI. This CDR3 contains 16 residues.

This clonotype was detected only a few times. The rearrangement uses TRBV4-1 and TRBJ2-5; D remains ambiguous. This CDR3 spans 13 amino acids. Germline CDR1 and CDR2: MGHRA and YSYEKL. V gave up 1 base and J gave up 5 bases, with 8 bases separating them. The DNA for the CDR3 is TGCGCCAGCAGCCAAGCGGCGAGGGAGACCCAGTACTTC. Its protein is CASSQAARETQYF.